Below, 12 T cell receptor beta chains from the same sample are listed, as sequenced in a study of technical replicates of blood from several donors. Some clones are missing from TCRdb's copy, which holds only in-frame ones; the method was immunoSEQ multiplex PCR. The sample records 45,000 to 55,000 clones, 85% to 95% being singletons. Sequencing used T cells isolated from PBMCs. Every receptor here comes from a human donor in good health.

The chain links TRBV5-1 to TRBJ2-7, with TRBD1 matching over 9 bases. V shed 3 bases and J 5 bases; nucleotides not matched to a gene: 9. This CDR3 is 15 amino acids long. Germline lookup yields CDR1 SGHRS and CDR2 YFSETQ. CDR3 sequence reads: CASSSWDRAANEQYF. The CDR3 DNA sequence: TGCGCCAGCAGCTCCTGGGACAGGGCTGCTAACGAGCAGTACTTC.

In its sample, this clone was seen once. The V and J genes are TRBV29-1 and TRBJ2-7, with D maybe TRBD1 (5 bases). V was cut by 4 bases and J by 3 bases, with 16 bases left in between. The CDR3 covers 14 residues. Looked up from germline, CDR1 is SQVTM and CDR2 is ANQGSEA. The CDR3 region is CSVAPTDSFYEQYF. The CDR3 DNA sequence: TGCAGCGTTGCCCCCACTGACAGCTTCTACGAGCAGTACTTC.

The chain is built from TRBV7-6 and TRBJ2-6; TRBD1 agrees at 9 bases. This CDR3 spans 16 amino acids. The germline CDR1 and CDR2 sequences are SGHVS and FNYEAQ. With 4 bases clipped from V and 2 bases from J, the junction kept 3 bases outside the gene matches. The CDR3 DNA follows: TGTGCCAGCAGCTCTACAGGGGGCGCTGGGGCCAACGTCCTGACTTTC. It is translated as CASSSTGGAGANVLTF.

This sequence joins TRBV28 and TRBJ2-1, with TRBD1 as a possible D gene (6 bases). The length of the CDR3 is 17 residues. Trimming left V 5 bases short and J 0 bases short, with 17 bases between. Germline loops: CDR1 MDHEN, CDR2 SYDVKM. The CDR3 DNA follows: TGTGCCAGCAGTCTCCTGGGGGCGCCCATCTCCTACAATGAGCAGTTCTTC. This codes for CASSLLGAPISYNEQFF.

The chain carries TRBV5-6 and TRBJ2-7; perhaps TRBD1 as D (6 bases). The length of the CDR3 is 14 residues. Germline CDR1 SGHDT, CDR2 YYEEEE. Deletions cut 2 bases from V and 7 bases from J, with 16 bases between. The CDR3 loop is CASSLDRFRREQYF. The CDR3 DNA is TGTGCCAGCAGCTTAGACAGGTTCCGTCGAGAGCAGTACTTC.

This clone has more than one count but fewer than ten. The chain couples TRBV11-2 to TRBJ1-5; a possible D gene is TRBD1 (5 bases). CDR1 and CDR2 (germline): SGHAT, FQNNGV. CDR3 length: 15 amino acids. The V end lost 1 base, the J end lost 4 bases, and 11 bases lay between the germline ends. CDR3 in amino acids: CASSLVTGPNQPQHF. The CDR3 nucleotides are TGTGCCAGCAGCTTAGTCACAGGCCCGAATCAGCCCCAGCATTTT.

This clone came up once. The chain links TRBV7-9 to TRBJ2-5; TRBD2 agrees at 10 bases. The CDR3 is made up of 15 amino acids. V was clipped by 2 bases and J by 2 bases; unmatched bases: 2. The V gene's germline CDR1 is SEHNR and CDR2 FQNEAQ (reference sequence). The CDR3 bases are TGTGCCAGCAGCTTACTAGCGGGAGTGCAAGAGACCCAGTACTTC. Translation: CASSLLAGVQETQYF.

V is TRBV11-3 and J is TRBJ1-4; the match to TRBD1 covers 9 bases. Per the germline V gene, CDR1 is SGHNT and CDR2 is YENEEA. Unmatched junction bases numbered 0, after V lost 5 bases and J lost 2 bases. The CDR3 consists of 14 residues. The CDR3 loop reads CASSDRGTNEKLFF. CDR3 sequence (DNA): TGTGCCAGCAGCGACAGGGGGACTAATGAAAAACTGTTTTTT.

The rearrangement uses TRBV14 and TRBJ2-3; maybe TRBD2 (5 bases). This CDR3 is 13 amino acids long. In germline, CDR1 is SGHDN, CDR2 FVKESK. The V end lost 4 bases, the J end lost 10 bases, and 15 bases lay between the germline ends. The CDR3 protein is CASSPFAGVAQYF. CDR3 coding DNA: TGTGCCAGCAGCCCATTTGCGGGTGTGGCGCAGTATTTT. The full variable domain, its missing parts supplied by reference TRBV14 and TRBJ2-3, is EAGVTQFPSHSVIEKGQTVTLRCDPISGHDNLYWYRRVMGKEIKFLLHFVKESKQDESGMPNNRFLAERTGGTYSTLKVQPAELEDSGVYFCASSPFAGVAQYFGPGTRLTVL.

V usage is TRBV5-1 and J usage is TRBJ1-4, with D possibly being TRBD1 (5 bases). Germline V gene lookup returns CDR1 SGHRS and CDR2 YFSETQ. Trimming shortened V by 4 bases and J by 8 bases, and 18 bases separated the two germline ends. The CDR3 sequence is 15 residues long. The CDR3 loop is CASSAQGGAREKLFF. The CDR3 DNA reads TGCGCCAGCAGCGCCCAGGGTGGGGCGAGGGAAAAACTGTTTTTT. The entire variable domain, with the rest obtained from reference TRBV5-1 and TRBJ1-4, is as follows: KAGVTQTPRYLIKTRGQQVTLSCSPISGHRSVSWYQQTPGQGLQFLFEYFSETQRNKGNFPGRFSGRQFSNSRSEMNVSTLELGDSALYLCASSAQGGAREKLFFGSGTQLSVL.

This chain links TRBV7-3 with TRBJ1-5; D call uncertain. CDR1 SGHTA and CDR2 FQGTGA come from the germline V gene. CDR3 length: 13 amino acids. The ends were cut back, 2 bases at V and 6 bases at J, with 8 bases in the middle. The CDR3 region is CASSLWSGQPQHF. The CDR3 nucleotides are TGTGCCAGCAGCTTATGGAGCGGTCAGCCCCAGCATTTT.

The CDR3 DNA reads as TGTGCCAGCAGACCTACAAGGACAGCGGACAAAGTCCTATATAGCAATCAGCCCCAGCATTTT. It translates to CASRPTRTADKVLYSNQPQHF. V is TRBV28 and J is TRBJ1-5; the D gene is possibly TRBD1 (6 bases). This CDR3 has 21 amino acids. CDR1 MDHEN and CDR2 SYDVKM come from the germline V gene. V was clipped by 6 bases and J by 0 bases, with 30 bases between them.